This T cell receptor (beta chain) stems from a study of cytomegalovirus exposure and HLA in healthy donors. Germline values: CDR1 SQVTM, CDR2 ANQGSEA. The length of the CDR3 is 14 residues. The V and J ends lost 8 bases and 3 bases respectively, with 14 bases between them. The PCR had 60 Vbeta and 13 Jbeta primers. Method: immunoSEQ multiplex PCR; TCRdb's copy keeps in-frame clones and lacks some. The sample holds some 150,000 clones, roughly 80% seen once. The sample was PBMCs. The chain joins TRBV29-1 to TRBJ1-6, with D possibly matching TRBD1 (6 bases). The TCR comes from a man between 35 and 55 years old in good health and CMV-seropositive. The chain's CDR3 is CSILLDSYNSPLHF. In nucleotides, the CDR3 is TGCAGCATACTGTTGGACAGCTATAATTCACCCCTCCACTTT. Full variable domain (remainder filled in from reference TRBV29-1 and TRBJ1-6): SAVISQKPSRDICQRGTSLTIQCQVDSQVTMMFWYRQQPGQSLTLIATANQGSEATYESGFVIDKFPISRPNLTFSTLTVSNMSPEDSSIYLCSILLDSYNSPLHFGNGTRLTVT.